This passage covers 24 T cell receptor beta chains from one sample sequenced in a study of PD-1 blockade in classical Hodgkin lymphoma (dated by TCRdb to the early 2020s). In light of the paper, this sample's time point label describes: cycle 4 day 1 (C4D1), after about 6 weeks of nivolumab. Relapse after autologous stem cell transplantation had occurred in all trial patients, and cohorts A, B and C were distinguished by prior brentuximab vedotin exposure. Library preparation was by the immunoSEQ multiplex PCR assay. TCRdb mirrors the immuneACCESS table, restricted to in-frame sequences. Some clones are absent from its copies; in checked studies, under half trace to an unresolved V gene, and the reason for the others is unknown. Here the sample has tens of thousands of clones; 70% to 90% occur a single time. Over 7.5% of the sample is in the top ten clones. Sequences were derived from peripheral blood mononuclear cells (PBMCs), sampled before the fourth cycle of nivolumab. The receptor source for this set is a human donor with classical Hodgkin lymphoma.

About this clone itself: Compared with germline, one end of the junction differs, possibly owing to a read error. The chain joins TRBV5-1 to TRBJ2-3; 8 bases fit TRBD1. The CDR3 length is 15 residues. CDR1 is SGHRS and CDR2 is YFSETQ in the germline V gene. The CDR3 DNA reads TGCGCCAGCAGCTTGGCAACATCACCCGGGACAGGCCCCATTTTT. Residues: CASSLATSPGTGPIF.

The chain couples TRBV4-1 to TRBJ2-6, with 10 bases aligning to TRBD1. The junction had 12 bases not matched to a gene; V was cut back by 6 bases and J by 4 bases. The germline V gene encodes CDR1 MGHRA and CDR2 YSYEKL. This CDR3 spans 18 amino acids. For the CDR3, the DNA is TGCGCCAGCAGTTTTGGACAGGGGGTAATGACGGGGGCCAACGTCCTGACTTTC. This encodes CASSFGQGVMTGANVLTF.

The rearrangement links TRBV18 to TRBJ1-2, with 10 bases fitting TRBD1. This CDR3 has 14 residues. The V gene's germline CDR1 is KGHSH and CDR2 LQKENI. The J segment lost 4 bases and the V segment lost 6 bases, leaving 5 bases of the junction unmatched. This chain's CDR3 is CASSPGQGSYGYTF. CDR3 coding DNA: TGTGCCAGCTCCCCGGGACAGGGGTCCTATGGCTACACCTTC. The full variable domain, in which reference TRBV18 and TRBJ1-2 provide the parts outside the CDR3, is NAGVMQNPRHLVRRRGQEARLRCSPMKGHSHVYWYRQLPEEGLKFMVYLQKENIIDESGMPKERFSAEFPKEGPSILRIQQVVRGDSAAYFCASSPGQGSYGYTFGSGTRLTVV.

The CDR3 DNA sequence: TGTGCCAGCAGCTTAACAGGGGGAAGCAATCAGCCCCAGCATTTT. It yields the protein CASSLTGGSNQPQHF. The chain combines TRBV7-8 with TRBJ1-5, with 8 bases that match TRBD1. CDR3 length: 15 amino acids. CDR1 and CDR2 (germline): SGHVS, FQNEAQ. With V trimmed by 2 bases and J by 1 base, 1 base remained unmatched.

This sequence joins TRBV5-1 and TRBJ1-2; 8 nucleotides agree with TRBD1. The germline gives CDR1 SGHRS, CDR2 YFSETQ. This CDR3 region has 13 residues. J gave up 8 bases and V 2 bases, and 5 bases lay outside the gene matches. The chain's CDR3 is CASSFQGAGGYTF. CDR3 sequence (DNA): TGCGCCAGCAGCTTCCAGGGGGCAGGAGGCTACACCTTC.

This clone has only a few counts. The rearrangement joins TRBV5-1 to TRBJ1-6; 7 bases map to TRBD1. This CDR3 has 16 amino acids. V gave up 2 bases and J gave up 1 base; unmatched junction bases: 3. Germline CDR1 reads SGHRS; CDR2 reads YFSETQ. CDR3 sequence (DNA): TGCGCCAGCAGCTTAGCAGGGGGGTCCTATAATTCACCCCTCCACTTT. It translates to CASSLAGGSYNSPLHF.

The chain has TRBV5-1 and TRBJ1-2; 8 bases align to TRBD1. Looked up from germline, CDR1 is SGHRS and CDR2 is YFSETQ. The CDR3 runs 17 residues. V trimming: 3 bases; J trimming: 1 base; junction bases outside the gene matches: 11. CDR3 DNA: TGCGCCAGCAGCTCCACCGGGACAGGTCCTGGTAACTATGGCTACACCTTC. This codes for CASSSTGTGPGNYGYTF. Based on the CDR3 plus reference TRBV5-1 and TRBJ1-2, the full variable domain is KAGVTQTPRYLIKTRGQQVTLSCSPISGHRSVSWYQQTPGQGLQFLFEYFSETQRNKGNFPGRFSGRQFSNSRSEMNVSTLELGDSALYLCASSSTGTGPGNYGYTFGSGTRLTVV.

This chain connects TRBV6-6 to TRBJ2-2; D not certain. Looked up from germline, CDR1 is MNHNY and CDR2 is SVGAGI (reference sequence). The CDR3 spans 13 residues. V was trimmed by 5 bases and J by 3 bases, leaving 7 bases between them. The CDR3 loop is CASSHLHTGELFF. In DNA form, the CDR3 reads TGTGCCAGCAGTCATCTTCACACCGGGGAGCTGTTTTTT.

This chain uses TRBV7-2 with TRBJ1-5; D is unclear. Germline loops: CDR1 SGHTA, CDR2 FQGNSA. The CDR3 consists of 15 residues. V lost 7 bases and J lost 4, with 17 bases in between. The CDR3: CASTPMGTANQPQHF. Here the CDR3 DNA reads TGTGCCAGCACCCCAATGGGAACGGCTAATCAGCCCCAGCATTTT. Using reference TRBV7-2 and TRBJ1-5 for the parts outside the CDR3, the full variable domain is GAGVSQSPSNKVTEKGKDVELRCDPISGHTALYWYRQSLGQGLEFLIYFQGNSAPDKSGLPSDRFSAERTGGSVSTLTIQRTQQEDSAVYLCASTPMGTANQPQHFGDGTRLSIL.

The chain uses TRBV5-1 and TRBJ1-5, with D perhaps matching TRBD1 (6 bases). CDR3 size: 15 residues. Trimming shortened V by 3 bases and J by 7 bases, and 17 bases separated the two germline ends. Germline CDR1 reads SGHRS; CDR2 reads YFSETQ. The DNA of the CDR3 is TGCGCCAGCAGCTCGGGGGCGGGCAGAGAGCAGCCCCAGCATTTT. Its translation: CASSSGAGREQPQHF.

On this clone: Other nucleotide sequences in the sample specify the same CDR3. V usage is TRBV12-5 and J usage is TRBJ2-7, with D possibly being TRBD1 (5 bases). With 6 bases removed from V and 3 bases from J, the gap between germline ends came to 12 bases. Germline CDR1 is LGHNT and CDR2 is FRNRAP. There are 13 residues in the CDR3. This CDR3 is CASGLVGVYEQYF. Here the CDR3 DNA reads TGTGCTAGTGGACTCGTAGGGGTCTACGAGCAGTACTTC.

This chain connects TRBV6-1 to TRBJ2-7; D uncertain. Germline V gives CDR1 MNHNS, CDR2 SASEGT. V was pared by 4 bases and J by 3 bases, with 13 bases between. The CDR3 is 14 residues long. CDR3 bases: TGTGCCAGCAGTGGGGTAGGAAGCTACTACGAGCAGTACTTC. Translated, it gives CASSGVGSYYEQYF.

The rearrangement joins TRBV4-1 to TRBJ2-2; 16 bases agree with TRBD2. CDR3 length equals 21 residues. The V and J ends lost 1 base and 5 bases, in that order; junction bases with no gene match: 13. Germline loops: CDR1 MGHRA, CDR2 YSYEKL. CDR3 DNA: TGCGCCAGCAGCCAAGGGGGGCTGGGACTAGCGGGGGGGCTGAGGACCGGGGAGCTGTTTTTT. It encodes CASSQGGLGLAGGLRTGELFF.

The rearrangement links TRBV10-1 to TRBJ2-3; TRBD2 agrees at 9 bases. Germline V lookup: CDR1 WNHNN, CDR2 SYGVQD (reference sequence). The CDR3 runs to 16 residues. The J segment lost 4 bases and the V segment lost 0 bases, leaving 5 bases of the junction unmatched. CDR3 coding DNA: TGCGCCAGCAGTGAGTCGCGGGTAGCGGGGGCAGATACGCAGTATTTT. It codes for CASSESRVAGADTQYF.

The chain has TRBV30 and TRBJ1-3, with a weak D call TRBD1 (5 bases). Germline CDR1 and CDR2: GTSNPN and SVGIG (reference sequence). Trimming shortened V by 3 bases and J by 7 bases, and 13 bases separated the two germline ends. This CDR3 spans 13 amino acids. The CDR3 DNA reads TGTGCCTGGAGAGCAAGCGGGGGGAACACCATATATTTT. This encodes CAWRASGGNTIYF.

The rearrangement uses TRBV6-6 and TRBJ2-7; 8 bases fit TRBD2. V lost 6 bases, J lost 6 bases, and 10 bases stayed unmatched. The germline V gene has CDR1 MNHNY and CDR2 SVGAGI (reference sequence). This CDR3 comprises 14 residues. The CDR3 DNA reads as TGTGCCAGCAGACAACCGGGACTAGATGTCGAGCAGTACTTC. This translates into CASRQPGLDVEQYF.

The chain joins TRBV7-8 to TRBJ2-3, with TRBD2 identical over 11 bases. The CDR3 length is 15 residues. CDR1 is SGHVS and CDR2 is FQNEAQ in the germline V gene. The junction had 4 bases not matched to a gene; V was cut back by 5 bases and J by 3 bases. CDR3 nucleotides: TGTGCCAGCAGCCTTAGCGGGGGGGCGACAGATACGCAGTATTTT. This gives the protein CASSLSGGATDTQYF.

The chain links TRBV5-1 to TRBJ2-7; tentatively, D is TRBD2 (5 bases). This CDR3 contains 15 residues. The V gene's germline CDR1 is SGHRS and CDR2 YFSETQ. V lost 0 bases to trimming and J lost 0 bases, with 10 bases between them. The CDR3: CASSLVPGSSYEQYF. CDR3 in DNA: TGCGCCAGCAGCTTGGTGCCGGGAAGCTCCTACGAGCAGTACTTC.

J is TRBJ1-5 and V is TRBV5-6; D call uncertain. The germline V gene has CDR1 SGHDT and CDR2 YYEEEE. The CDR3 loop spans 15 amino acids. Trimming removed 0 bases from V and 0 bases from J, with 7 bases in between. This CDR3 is CASSLGAYSNQPQHF. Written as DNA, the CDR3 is TGTGCCAGCAGCTTGGGGGCTTATAGCAATCAGCCCCAGCATTTT.

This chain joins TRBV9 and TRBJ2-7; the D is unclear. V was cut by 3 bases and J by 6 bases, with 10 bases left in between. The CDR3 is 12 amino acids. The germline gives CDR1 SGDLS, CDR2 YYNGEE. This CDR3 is CASSDLPGEQYF. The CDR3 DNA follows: TGTGCCAGCAGCGATCTCCCCGGCGAGCAGTACTTC.

The CDR3 is CASSLEPSGNTIYF. The CDR3 nucleotides read TGCGCCAGCAGCTTGGAACCCTCTGGAAACACCATATATTTT. J is TRBJ1-3 and V is TRBV5-1; no definite D call. Germline V gene lookup returns CDR1 SGHRS and CDR2 YFSETQ. The CDR3 covers 14 residues. Between the trimmed V and J ends, which lost 0 bases and 0 bases, there was a span of 4 bases.

The CDR3 coding sequence is TGTGCCAGCAGCTTTGGGAGGGCCTACAATGAGCAGTTCTTC. Translation gives CASSFGRAYNEQFF. J is TRBJ2-1 and V is TRBV7-9; TRBD2 agrees at 7 bases. Germline CDR1 SEHNR, CDR2 FQNEAQ (reference sequence). The CDR3 is 14 amino acids. The trim removed 3 bases at V and 2 bases at J, leaving 1 base unmatched.

The CDR3 sequence: CASSYNPTGNYNEQFF. DNA for the CDR3: TGTGCCAGCAGTTACAATCCTACTGGGAACTACAATGAGCAGTTCTTC. This chain connects TRBV6-5 to TRBJ2-1; D unclear. Deletions cut 2 bases from V and 3 bases from J, with 14 bases between. The CDR3 length is 16 residues. Germline V CDR1 and CDR2: MNHEY, SVGAGI.

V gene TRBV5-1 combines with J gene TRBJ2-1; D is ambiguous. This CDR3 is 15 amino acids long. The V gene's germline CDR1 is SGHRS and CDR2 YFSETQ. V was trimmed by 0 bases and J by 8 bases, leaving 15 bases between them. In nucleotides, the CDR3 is TGCGCCAGCAGCTTGGTGGGCCCCACCGGCTATGAGCAGTTCTTC. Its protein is CASSLVGPTGYEQFF.